These T cell receptor beta chains were read from a single sample in a study of beta chain features in type 1 diabetes. Assay used: immunoSEQ multiplex PCR; TCRdb lists only in-frame clones, some missing. The repertoire holds about 700,000 clones, with around 15% as singletons. The specimen sequenced was naive CD4+ T cells from blood. These receptors were taken from a man between 18 and 29 years old with type 1 diabetes. Both conserved end residues are part of each CDR3. A D gene is named only where the DNA matches it firmly. Not all rows give a size; the values are once, few, many and, for expanded clones, a class.

>TRBJ2-5|TRBV11-2|TRBD2|.
TGTGCCAGCAGACCAGCCGCGGGGGGACGGGGAGAGACCCAGTACTTC
CASRPAAGGRGETQYF
>TRBJ1-2|TRBV27|.|.
TGTGCCAGCAGTTTAGACAGAGTTAACTATGGCTACACCTTC
CASSLDRVNYGYTF
>TRBJ1-1|TRBV28|TRBD1|.
TGTGCCAGCAGCGAGGGACAGTGGAGGTCCACTGAAGCTTTCTTT
CASSEGQWRSTEAFF
>TRBJ1-3|TRBV30|.|.
TGTGCCTGGAGTGTAGGCGGCAGGGGACGTGGAAACACCATATATTTT
CAWSVGGRGRGNTIYF
>TRBJ2-3|TRBV6-5|.|few
TGTGCCAGCAGTTACTCGGTTCCCTCAGATACGCAGTATTTT
CASSYSVPSDTQYF
>TRBJ1-5|TRBV30|TRBD1|few
TGTGCCTGGACCAGGGGGTTGGGCAATCAGCCCCAGCATTTT
CAWTRGLGNQPQHF
>TRBJ1-4|TRBV7-2|.|.
TGTGCCAGCAGCACGGCCGGGACCTGGCATGAAAAACTGTTTTTT
CASSTAGTWHEKLFF
>TRBJ1-2|TRBV18|.|once
TGTGCCAGCTCACCAGGGGGCAGCTATGGCTACACCTTC
CASSPGGSYGYTF
>TRBJ2-3|TRBV5-6|.|.
TGTGCCAGCACCTTATTCCCGCCGGATACGCAGTATTTT
CASTLFPPDTQYF
>TRBJ1-2|TRBV25-1|.|few
TGTGCCAGCAGTGAAAATGTGCTTGGCTACACCTTC
CASSENVLGYTF
>TRBJ2-2|TRBV5-1|.|few
TGCGCCAGCAGCGATCAGGGAAACGGGGAGCTGTTTTTT
CASSDQGNGELFF
>TRBJ2-7|TRBV4-1|TRBD1|few
TGCGCCAGCAGCCAAACTATGACAGGGCCGCTCCCCTACGAGCAGTACTTC
CASSQTMTGPLPYEQYF
>TRBJ2-6|TRBV7-2|.|.
TGTGCCAGCAGCCAGAGGAGCTCTGGGGCCAACGTCCTGACTTTC
CASSQRSSGANVLTF
>TRBJ1-1|TRBV20-1|.|.
TGCAGTGCTGACACTGAAGCTTTCTTT
CSADTEAFF
>TRBJ2-6|TRBV2|.|.
TGTGCCAGCAGTTCGGACACTACTGGGGCCAACGTCCTGACTTTC
CASSSDTTGANVLTF
>TRBJ1-5|TRBV18|TRBD1|.
TGTGCCAGCTCGCCTTCGGGACAGGCGAGGAATCAGCCCCAGCATTTT
CASSPSGQARNQPQHF
>TRBJ2-7|TRBV28|TRBD2|few
TGTGCCAGCAGTTTCGTTAACGAAGGGGAGGGGGAGCAGTACTTC
CASSFVNEGEGEQYF
>TRBJ2-1|TRBV19|TRBD2|.
TGTGCCAGTAGTACGGCTAGCGGGGTCTACAATGAGCAGTTCTTC
CASSTASGVYNEQFF
>TRBJ1-1|TRBV6-5|.|.
TGTGCCAGCCAAACGATGAACACTGAAGCTTTCTTT
CASQTMNTEAFF
>TRBJ2-5|TRBV5-1|TRBD1|.
TGCGCCAGCAGCTTAACGGGACAGGGAGAGACCCAGTACTTC
CASSLTGQGETQYF
>TRBJ2-1|TRBV28|TRBD1|few
TGTGCCAGCAGTTTAGGACAGGGAGAGTACAATGAGCAGTTCTTC
CASSLGQGEYNEQFF
>TRBJ2-5|TRBV4-1|TRBD2|.
TGCGCCAGCAGCCAAGGTGGGCTAGCGGGACCGAGGGGGACCCAGTACTTC
CASSQGGLAGPRGTQYF
>TRBJ1-5|TRBV30|.|.
TGTGCCTGGAGTGTGGGGTATGATCAGCCCCAGCATTTT
CAWSVGYDQPQHF
>TRBJ1-1|TRBV20-1|.|few
TGCAGTGCTAGCGCCCAGAGTCAAGCTTTCTTT
CSASAQSQAFF
>TRBJ2-3|TRBV15|.|few
TGTGCCACCAGCAGAGATCTGACCGGGACAGATACGCAGTATTTT
CATSRDLTGTDTQYF
>TRBJ2-5|TRBV10-3|.|.
TGTGCCATCAGTGAGACATTGTTGGGGGAAGGAGAGACCCAGTACTTC
CAISETLLGEGETQYF
>TRBJ1-5|TRBV7-9|TRBD1|few
TGTGCCAGCAGTTCCCAGGGGGGAAGCAATCAGCCCCAGCATTTT
CASSSQGGSNQPQHF
>TRBJ1-3|TRBV7-8|.|.
TGTGCCAGCAGCTTAGCGCGTTATTACTCTGGAAACACCATATATTTT
CASSLARYYSGNTIYF
>TRBJ2-6|TRBV30|TRBD1|.
TGTGCCTGTATGGGACAGGGGGCAGGTGGGGCCAACGTCCTGACTTTC
CACMGQGAGGANVLTF
>TRBJ2-7|TRBV7-2|TRBD2|.
TGTGCCAGCAGCTCACTTAGCGGGGGGCGATACGAGCAGTACTTC
CASSSLSGGRYEQYF
>TRBJ1-1|TRBV9|.|.
TGTGCCAGCAGCGTAGCCGGGAGCGGAGGAGACACTGAAGCTTTCTTT
CASSVAGSGGDTEAFF
>TRBJ1-2|TRBV13|TRBD1|.
TGTGCCAGCAGCCCCCCTCACAGGGGGCAGTACTATGGCTACACCTTC
CASSPPHRGQYYGYTF
>TRBJ2-7|TRBV6-1|.|.
TGTGCCAGCAGTGAAGTAGGTCAGGGCCTCTACGAGCAGTACTTC
CASSEVGQGLYEQYF
>TRBJ2-7|TRBV2|.|few
TGTGCCAGCAGTGATGCCTACGAGCAGTACTTC
CASSDAYEQYF
>TRBJ2-7|TRBV6-6|.|few
TGTGCCAGCAGGTCCGGGGGTTACTACGAGCAGTACTTC
CASRSGGYYEQYF
>TRBJ1-1|TRBV27|TRBD1|few
TGTGCCAGCAGTCCCGGGACAGACATGAACACTGAAGCTTTCTTT
CASSPGTDMNTEAFF
>TRBJ2-5|TRBV5-1|.|few
TGCGCCAGCTCGGACGGGGGCCCTGGGGCGACCCAGTACTTC
CASSDGGPGATQYF
>TRBJ2-1|TRBV7-2|.|few
TGTGCCAGCAGCGGTCCAGGGTTAGTTATCGTCAATGAGCAGTTCTTC
CASSGPGLVIVNEQFF
>TRBJ1-1|TRBV18|TRBD1|few
TGTGCCAGCTCACCACCGACAGGGGGGAACACTGAAGCTTTCTTT
CASSPPTGGNTEAFF
>TRBJ1-1|TRBV18|.|few
TGTGCCAGCTCACCGGGGGTGCCGAACACTGAAGCTTTCTTT
CASSPGVPNTEAFF
>TRBJ1-5|TRBV30|.|few
TGTGCCTGGAGTATGGGGCTAAATAGCAATCAGCCCCAGCATTTT
CAWSMGLNSNQPQHF
>TRBJ2-7|TRBV6-1|TRBD1|.
TGTGCCAGCAGTGAAAGTGGACAGGGTGATTGGGGCGAGCAGTACTTC
CASSESGQGDWGEQYF
>TRBJ2-5|TRBV12-5|.|.
TGTGCTAGTGGTTTGGGACAAGGAGAGACCCAGTACTTC
CASGLGQGETQYF
>TRBJ2-7|TRBV6-5|.|.
TGTGCCAGCACCCCTGGGGGCCGTTGGAACGAGCAGTACTTC
CASTPGGRWNEQYF
>TRBJ1-1|TRBV5-1|.|.
TGCGCCAGCACCACCCAAGGGACGGAAGCTTTCTTT
CASTTQGTEAFF
>TRBJ1-4|TRBV18|.|.
TGTGCCAGCTCACCTTCTTCCGGGACGCGCGAAAAACTGTTTTTT
CASSPSSGTREKLFF
>TRBJ2-5|TRBV5-1|.|few
TGCGCCAGCAGCTTGTTCTACATCCAAGAGACCCAGTACTTC
CASSLFYIQETQYF